This T cell receptor (beta chain) was identified during a study of blood T cell repertoires in COVID-19. The data were produced by immunoSEQ multiplex PCR, yet TCRdb's version contains in-frame clones alone and is incomplete. The repertoire has some 190,000 clones, less than 85% of them found once; the top ten carry 8% to 11%. In germline, CDR1 is SGDLS, CDR2 YYNGEE. V gave up 0 bases and J gave up 1 base, with 4 bases separating them. CDR3 size: 14 residues. This chain connects TRBV9 to TRBJ2-2; D not resolved. The clonotype comes from a woman of 80 years or more with active or convalescent COVID-19. Sequences were obtained from peripheral blood. CDR3 in amino acids: CASSVAGNTGELFF. The CDR3 DNA reads as TGTGCCAGCAGCGTAGCAGGGAACACCGGGGAGCTGTTTTTT.